This TCR beta chain was sequenced for a study of blood T cell repertoires in COVID-19. As for the study in general: The origin of the acute and convalescent COVID-19 samples was the United States, Italy and Spain. Sources were T cells, B-cell-depleted T cells, or PBMCs; the material itself was cDNA or gDNA.

V lost 5 bases to trimming and J lost 1 base; unmatched junction nucleotides: 9. Per the germline V gene, CDR1 is SGHAT and CDR2 is FQNNGV. CDR3 size: 16 residues. Original processing methods: Amplification with reference gene primers provided the estimates of nucleated cell counts. The protocol was immunoSEQ multiplex PCR, while the TCRdb copy is restricted to in-frame clones and leaves out a portion. For V, J and clone size, that table is used; D and trimming come from the DNA. This repertoire shows about 110,000 clones, 75% to 85% found once; its top ten account for approximately 7.9%. This clone has just a few counts.

The receptor's source is an elderly woman with active or convalescent COVID-19. Sequencing was performed on peripheral blood. The V gene is TRBV11-2, the J gene TRBJ2-5; 8 nucleotides line up with TRBD2. The CDR3 region is CASSPTSGGVQETQYF. CDR3 nucleotides: TGTGCCAGCAGCCCCACTAGCGGAGGGGTCCAAGAGACCCAGTACTTC.